The 22 T cell receptor beta chains given below trace back to one sample, sequenced in a study of T cell repertoires in aging, cancer and after chemotherapy. A mixed TRB-A/B primer pool amplified rearranged TRB by multiplex touch-down PCR. MiXCR, applied by TCRdb to the multiplex PCR reads, yields one record per CDR3 protein. This table has around 2,000 distinct CDR3 sequences, around 20% appearing once. Peripheral blood genomic DNA, not sorted cells or RNA, was the template. Sequencing was performed on blood. Receptor source: a human donor with a solid tumor.

This chain connects TRBV18 to TRBJ1-2; a possible D gene is TRBD1 (6 bases). Between the trimmed V and J ends, which lost 6 bases and 7 bases, there was a span of 18 bases. Germline V gives CDR1 KGHSH, CDR2 LQKENI. The CDR3 runs 14 residues. The CDR3 loop is CASSPDGGRRGYTF. In DNA, the CDR3 is TGTGCCAGCTCGCCCGACGGGGGCCGGCGTGGCTACACCTTC.

This chain connects TRBV29-1 to TRBJ2-1; 8 positions match TRBD1. The CDR3 has 14 residues. Trimming removed 0 bases from V and 8 bases from J; junction bases left unmatched: 6. Germline loops: CDR1 SQVTM, CDR2 ANQGSEA. The CDR3 spells CSVEDGQGGDEQFF. Here the CDR3 DNA reads TGCAGCGTTGAAGATGGACAGGGTGGCGATGAGCAGTTCTTC.

For this clonotype: A much larger clone sits a single nucleotide away, making a read error possible. The chain carries TRBV13 and TRBJ1-3, with 7 bases aligning to TRBD1. Germline V CDR1 and CDR2: PRHDT, FYEKMQ (reference sequence). This CDR3 contains 17 residues. Losses at the gene ends were 5 bases for V and 4 bases for J; bases not matched to a gene: 14. The CDR3 sequence is CASSNQQGRFSGNTIYF. The CDR3 nucleotides are TGTGCCAGCAGCAATCAACAGGGGAGGTTCTCCGGAAACACCATATATTTT.

By sample share, this clonotype is medium-sized. The chain joins TRBV5-6 to TRBJ2-1; TRBD1 agrees at 12 bases. CDR1 is SGHDT, CDR2 YYEEEE, per germline. The CDR3 contains 18 residues. V lost 5 bases, J lost 1 base, and 10 bases stayed unmatched. CDR3 region: CASSTGTGGAISYNEQFF. The CDR3 DNA is TGTGCCAGCAGTACCGGGACAGGGGGCGCGATATCCTACAATGAGCAGTTCTTC.

By frequency in the sample, this clonotype is large. This sequence joins TRBV6-5 and TRBJ2-1; a possible D gene is TRBD1 (6 bases). V was trimmed by 7 bases and J by 3 bases, leaving 16 bases between them. Germline values: CDR1 MNHEY, CDR2 SVGAGI. This CDR3 region has 15 residues. This chain's CDR3 is CASTQGTPGYNEQFF. The CDR3 DNA sequence: TGTGCCAGCACCCAGGGGACCCCAGGCTACAATGAGCAGTTCTTC.

The chain employs TRBV7-2 and TRBJ2-3; tentative D call: TRBD2 (6 bases). The CDR3 loop spans 17 amino acids. Germline CDR1 SGHTA, CDR2 FQGNSA. The V end was cut by 5 bases, the J end by 4 bases, with 22 bases between. In DNA, the CDR3 is TGTGCCAGCAGCGGCGCGTGGAGCGGGCCAAGCTCAGATACGCAGTATTTT. This gives the protein CASSGAWSGPSSDTQYF.

This clonotype counts as medium-sized. The J gene is TRBJ2-2, the V gene TRBV18; maybe TRBD1 (6 bases). The ends were cut back, 3 bases at V and 1 base at J, with 15 bases in the middle. This CDR3 contains 17 residues. From germline, CDR1 is KGHSH and CDR2 LQKENI. The CDR3 region has the DNA TGTGCCAGCTCACCTCTCCTCATGACAGGGAACACCGGGGAGCTGTTTTTT. Translated, it gives CASSPLLMTGNTGELFF.

Remarks on this clonotype: A much larger clone differs from this one at a single base, so this may be a read error. The chain is built from TRBV12-3 or TRBV12-4 and TRBJ2-2; tentatively, D is TRBD2 (6 bases). V was trimmed by 3 bases and J by 1 base, leaving 21 bases between them. This CDR3 spans 19 amino acids. The CDR3 sequence is CASSFMLLRGPMNTGELFF. DNA of the CDR3: TGTGCCAGCAGTTTTATGTTACTGCGGGGCCCAATGAACACCGGGGAGCTGTTTTTT.

This clonotype is medium-sized within its sample. J is TRBJ2-2 and V is TRBV12-3 or TRBV12-4; D assignment may be TRBD1 or TRBD2 (5 bases each). Trimming removed 6 bases from V and 2 bases from J, with 16 bases in between. This CDR3 has 16 residues. The CDR3 region is CASSLLGVDNTGELFF. For the CDR3, the DNA is TGTGCCAGCAGCCTCCTGGGGGTCGATAACACCGGGGAGCTGTTTTTT.

This chain uses TRBV6-2 or TRBV6-3 with TRBJ1-3; 9 bases agree with TRBD1. V lost 4 bases to trimming and J lost 6 bases; unmatched junction nucleotides: 10. CDR1 is MNHEY and CDR2 is SVGEGT in the germline V gene. This CDR3 has 16 amino acids. The CDR3 reads CASSLLAGTGKNTIYF. CDR3 in DNA: TGTGCCAGCAGTTTACTAGCGGGGACAGGGAAAAACACCATATATTTT.

This clonotype is termed medium-sized. The CDR3 spells CASSLGVGTDTQYF. DNA of the CDR3: TGTGCCAGCAGCTTGGGGGTGGGCACAGATACGCAGTATTTT. The rearrangement uses TRBV5-6 and TRBJ2-3; D is uncertain. V was pared by 0 bases and J by 1 base, with 6 bases between. Germline V lookup: CDR1 SGHDT, CDR2 YYEEEE. This CDR3 has 14 amino acids.

This clonotype occurred a few times. The J gene is TRBJ1-1, the V gene TRBV5-5; 7 bases align to TRBD1. In germline, CDR1 is SGHKS, CDR2 YYEKEE (reference sequence). V trimming: 4 bases; J trimming: 3 bases; junction bases outside the gene matches: 12. This CDR3 contains 16 residues. The DNA for the CDR3 is TGTGCCAGCAGCCGTACTTACAGGGGCAAGGACACTGAAGCTTTCTTT. Amino acids: CASSRTYRGKDTEAFF.

This clonotype rates as medium-sized. The genes are TRBV6-2 or TRBV6-3 and TRBJ2-7; D is unresolved. Germline CDR1 MNHEY, CDR2 SVGEGT. The CDR3 totals 16 residues. V was trimmed by 0 bases and J by 4 bases, leaving 16 bases between them. CDR3 DNA sequence: TGTGCCAGCAGTTACTCGAATCAAGTCGGTTCTTACGAGCAGTACTTC. Its protein product is CASSYSNQVGSYEQYF.

This clonotype is medium-sized within its sample. The chain uses TRBV5-1 and TRBJ1-4; 8 bases agree with TRBD1. The CDR3 consists of 14 residues. With V trimmed by 5 bases and J by 8 bases, 8 bases remained unmatched. Germline CDR1 reads SGHRS; CDR2 reads YFSETQ. CDR3 sequence (DNA): TGCGCCAGCAGGCAGCAGGGGGCTTTCGAAAAACTGTTTTTT. Encoded protein: CASRQQGAFEKLFF.

This chain connects TRBV6-2 or TRBV6-3 to TRBJ1-5; 7 nucleotides agree with TRBD1. V lost 6 bases to trimming and J lost 6 bases; unmatched junction nucleotides: 5. Germline V gives CDR1 MNHEY, CDR2 SVGEGT. This CDR3 comprises 13 residues. Written as DNA, the CDR3 is TGTGCCAGCAGAGGGGGCGCCGGTCAGCCCCAGCATTTT. The encoded protein is CASRGGAGQPQHF.

This clonotype counts as medium-sized. This chain links TRBV18 with TRBJ2-7; 7 bases match TRBD1. The germline CDR1 and CDR2 sequences are KGHSH and LQKENI. With 3 bases clipped from V and 11 bases from J, the junction kept 4 bases outside the gene matches. This CDR3 has 11 residues. This CDR3 is CASSPDRVKYF. CDR3 DNA: TGTGCCAGCTCACCCGACAGGGTTAAGTACTTC. Using reference TRBV18 and TRBJ2-7 for the parts outside the CDR3, the full variable domain is NAGVMQNPRHLVRRRGQEARLRCSPMKGHSHVYWYRQLPEEGLKFMVYLQKENIIDESGMPKERFSAEFPKEGPSILRIQQVVRGDSAAYFCASSPDRVKYFGPGTRLTVT.

Judged by abundance, this clonotype is medium-sized. The chain couples TRBV10-3 to TRBJ1-5, with D unclear. V was shortened by 0 bases and J by 4 bases, with 13 bases between the two germline ends. CDR3 length: 16 amino acids. The germline CDR1 and CDR2 sequences are ENHRY and SYGVKD. The CDR3 nucleotides are TGTGCCATCAGTGAGTCTAAAGACGTTGGGAATCAGCCCCAGCATTTT. It translates to CAISESKDVGNQPQHF.

This clonotype was observed once. A read error may explain this, as a much larger clone is one base away. This rearrangement joins TRBV6-1 to TRBJ1-2; D is undetermined. The CDR3 consists of 13 residues. Trimming pared 4 bases from V and 9 bases from J, leaving 15 bases between. Germline CDR1 is MNHNS and CDR2 is SASEGT. The chain's CDR3 is CASSVTNLGCYTF. CDR3 sequence (DNA): TGTGCCAGCAGTGTGACTAATCTTGGTTGCTACACCTTC.

This chain links TRBV7-9 with TRBJ1-1; 10 nucleotides match TRBD1. Germline V gives CDR1 SEHNR, CDR2 FQNEAQ (reference sequence). V was pared by 5 bases and J by 3 bases, with 9 bases of the junction left unmatched. The CDR3 sequence is 16 residues long. CDR3 amino acids: CASSPDRGLFDTEAFF. In nucleotides, the CDR3 is TGTGCCAGCAGCCCCGACAGGGGGCTTTTTGACACTGAAGCTTTCTTT.

CDR3 loop: CAWSGFSGNIIYF. The CDR3 DNA reads TGTGCCTGGAGTGGGTTTTCTGGAAACATTATATATTTT. V is TRBV30 and J is TRBJ1-3; the D is unclear. The CDR3 extends over 13 amino acids. V lost 1 base and J 13 bases, leaving 17 bases between the germline ends. Germline V lookup: CDR1 GTSNPN, CDR2 SVGIG (reference sequence).

This clonotype was counted a few times. The chain couples TRBV4-3 to TRBJ2-4, with TRBD1 matching 7 bases. The CDR3 sequence is 14 residues long. Germline V gene lookup returns CDR1 LGHNA and CDR2 YSLEER. Germline trimming cut 1 base from V and 9 bases from J; bases unmatched to any gene: 6. This CDR3 is CASSQGQGWGIQYF. The CDR3 DNA reads TGCGCCAGCAGCCAAGGACAGGGATGGGGCATTCAGTACTTC.

This clonotype rates as medium-sized. The chain combines TRBV6-6 with TRBJ2-7; 12 bases agree with TRBD1. Germline assignment: CDR1 MNHNY and CDR2 SVGAGI (reference sequence). With 4 bases clipped from V and 7 bases from J, the junction kept 8 bases outside the gene matches. There are 15 residues in the CDR3. The CDR3 coding sequence is TGTGCCAGCAGTTCCCCGGGACAGGGGGCTGTGGAGCAGTACTTC. Its translation: CASSSPGQGAVEQYF.